The source of this T cell receptor beta chain is a study of blood T cell repertoires in COVID-19. The wider study: Collection of acute and convalescent COVID-19 samples took place in the United States, Italy and Spain. Sources were T cells, B-cell-depleted T cells, or PBMCs; the material itself was cDNA or gDNA.

In the original processing: Quantification of nucleated cells was approximated via reference gene primer amplification. Generated by immunoSEQ multiplex PCR, the TCRdb table keeps only in-frame clones and is missing some. V and J calls and clone size come straight from that table; D and trimming were deduced from the DNA. This sample has about 140,000 clones, with approximately 85% found just once. V lost 4 bases, J lost 14 bases, and 10 bases stayed unmatched. CDR3 length: 13 amino acids. Germline assignment: CDR1 SGDLS and CDR2 YYNGEE. This receptor was taken from a man in his forties or fifties with acute or convalescent COVID-19. The sequenced sample consisted of peripheral blood. The rearrangement joins TRBV9 to TRBJ2-3; the match to TRBD2 covers 10 bases. In DNA form, the CDR3 reads TGTGCCAGCAGCTTCGGACTAGCGGCGCCCTTGTATTTT. Protein sequence: CASSFGLAAPLYF.